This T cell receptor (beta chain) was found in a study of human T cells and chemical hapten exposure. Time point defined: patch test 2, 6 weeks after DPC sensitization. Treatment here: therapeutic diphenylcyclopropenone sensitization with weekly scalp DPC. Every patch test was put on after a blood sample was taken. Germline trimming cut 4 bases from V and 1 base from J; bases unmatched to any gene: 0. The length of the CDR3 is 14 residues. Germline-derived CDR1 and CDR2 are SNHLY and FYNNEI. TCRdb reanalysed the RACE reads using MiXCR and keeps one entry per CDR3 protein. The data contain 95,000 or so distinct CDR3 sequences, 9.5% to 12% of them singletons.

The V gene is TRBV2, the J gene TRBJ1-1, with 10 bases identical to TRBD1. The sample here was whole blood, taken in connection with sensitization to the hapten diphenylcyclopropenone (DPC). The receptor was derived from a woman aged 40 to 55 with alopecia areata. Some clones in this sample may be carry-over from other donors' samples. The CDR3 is CASSGDRGNTEAFF. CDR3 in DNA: TGTGCCAGCAGTGGGGACAGGGGGAACACTGAAGCTTTCTTT.